The present T cell receptor (beta chain) was sequenced within a study of blood T cell repertoires in COVID-19 (dated by TCRdb to about 2020). Turning to the overall study: The collaborator samples originated in the United States, Italy and Spain and spanned the acute and convalescent phases of COVID-19. The material from the prospective study consisted of cDNA or gDNA derived from T cells, B-cell-depleted T cells, or PBMCs. Sample metadata almost always included a de-identified subject ID, COVID-19 status, age in years and sex. Samples came from the ongoing ImmuneRACE study (first 160 participants) plus 1,254 subjects from 6 global collaborators. The dataset comprised deeply sampled blood TCRbeta repertoires from subjects exposed to, actively infected with, or recovered from COVID-19. A freely available public database, intended as a resource for researchers studying the immune response to SARS-CoV-2, is where the repertoires were released. Where HLA class I and class II types were available, the types were taken from metadata supplied by the sample provider, not from assay-based typing.

On the study overall, not on this receptor specifically: The quantity of clinical and demographic metadata differed by source and by participant and was supplied without curation.

About this clone: No cognate antigen has been identified for it. No base-level quality is on record; no much larger clone is a single base apart.

The junction shows trimming of 6 bases on V and 0 bases on J, and the gene matches do not reach 5 bases of it. The CDR3 contains 13 residues, cysteine and phenylalanine counted. The DNA shown is the 39-base CDR3, in frame from base 1. The germline V gene gives CDR1 as SQVTM and CDR2 as ANQGSEA. Collaborating institutions collected whole blood in K2EDTA tubes following their own protocols. Collaborator samples were shipped for TCRbeta analysis as frozen whole blood, isolated PBMCs, or DNA extracted from either sample type. The immunoSEQ Assay, a bias-controlled multiplex PCR, was used to amplify TCRbeta CDR3 regions from genomic DNA. As for how the authors treated the data: Within the assay, amplification of reference gene primers was used to estimate how many nucleated cells each sample contained. To quantify the absolute abundance of each unique TCRbeta CDR3 rearrangement, sequence reads were collapsed and filtered. For each sample, productive Simpson clonality was calculated as the square root of Simpson's diversity index across productive rearrangements. The table comes from immuneACCESS by way of TCRdb, which keeps in-frame sequences with V and J called. Part of the clones is missing from these tables; in studies checked, under half for an unresolved V gene and the rest for unknown reasons. D and trimming were read from the DNA, whereas the V and J calls and clone size are those reported in that table. This sample holds 95,000 to 150,000 clones; about three quarters were observed only once. The ten largest make up roughly 2% of the sample.

The chain uses TRBV29-1 and TRBJ2-7, with 7 junctional bases fitting TRBD1. Sequencing was carried out using peripheral blood. This TCR was sampled from a woman in her 70s with acute or convalescent COVID-19. This receptor has the CDR3 CSVSGQSSYEQYF. DNA sequence: TGCAGCGTCTCGGGACAGTCCTCCTACGAGCAGTACTTC.